This T cell receptor (beta chain) derives from a study of cytomegalovirus exposure and HLA in healthy donors. About the research overall: An analysis done earlier identified roughly 120 million unique TCR beta sequences from around 180 million T cells.

Remarks on this clone: The antigen remains undetermined.

CDR3 length: 13 amino acids. Per the germline V gene, CDR1 is SEHNR and CDR2 is FQNEAQ (reference sequence). The ends lost 5 bases at V and 5 bases at J; junction bases unmatched: 5. Study findings and constraints: Trimming of TCR beta V- and J-genes showed a link, identified in a later analysis, to a missense DCLRE1C variant. The study recorded 150 to 200 TCR beta chains that were cytomegalovirus-associated. Highly shared variants forming one cluster were likely a sequencing artifact.

The PCR contained 60 Vbeta and 13 Jbeta primers. Sequenced by immunoSEQ multiplex PCR; TCRdb stores in-frame clones only, minus some. This table holds about 89,000 clones, approximately 79% found once. The material sequenced was PBMCs. This clonotype originated in a man in his thirties or forties in good health and CMV-seronegative. The chain carries TRBV7-9 and TRBJ2-7, with 8 nucleotides matching TRBD1. Here the CDR3 reads CASSLQGAHEQYF. CDR3 DNA sequence: TGTGCCAGCAGCCTCCAGGGGGCCCACGAGCAGTACTTC.